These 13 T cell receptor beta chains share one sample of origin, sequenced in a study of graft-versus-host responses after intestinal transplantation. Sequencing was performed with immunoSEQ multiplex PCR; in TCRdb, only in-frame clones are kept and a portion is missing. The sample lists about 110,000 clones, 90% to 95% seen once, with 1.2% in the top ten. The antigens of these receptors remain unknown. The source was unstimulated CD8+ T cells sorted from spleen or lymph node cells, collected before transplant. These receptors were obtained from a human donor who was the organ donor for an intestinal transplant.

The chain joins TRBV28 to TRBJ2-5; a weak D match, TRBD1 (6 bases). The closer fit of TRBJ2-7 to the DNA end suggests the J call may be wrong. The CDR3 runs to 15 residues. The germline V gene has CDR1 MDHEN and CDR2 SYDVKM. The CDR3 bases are TGTGCCAGCAGTTTATCCCAGGGGAGCTCCTACGAGCAGTACTTC. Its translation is CASSLSQGSSYEQYF.

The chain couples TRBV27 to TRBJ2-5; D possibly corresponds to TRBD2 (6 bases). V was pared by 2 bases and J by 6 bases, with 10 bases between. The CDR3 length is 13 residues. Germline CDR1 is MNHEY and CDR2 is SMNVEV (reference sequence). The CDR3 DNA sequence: TGTGCCAGCAGTTTACGGGGAGGACAGACCCAGTACTTC. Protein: CASSLRGGQTQYF.

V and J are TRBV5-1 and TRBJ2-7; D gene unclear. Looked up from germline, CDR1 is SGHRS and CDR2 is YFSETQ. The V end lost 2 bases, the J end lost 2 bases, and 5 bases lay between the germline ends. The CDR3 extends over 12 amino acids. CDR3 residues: CASSFNTYEQYF. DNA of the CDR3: TGCGCCAGCAGCTTTAATACCTACGAGCAGTACTTC.

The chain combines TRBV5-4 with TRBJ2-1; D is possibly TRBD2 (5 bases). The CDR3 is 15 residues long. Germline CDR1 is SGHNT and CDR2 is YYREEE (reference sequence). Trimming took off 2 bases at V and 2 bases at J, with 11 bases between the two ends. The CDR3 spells CASSLGAAAYNEQFF. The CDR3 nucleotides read TGTGCCAGCAGCTTAGGAGCGGCGGCCTACAATGAGCAGTTCTTC.

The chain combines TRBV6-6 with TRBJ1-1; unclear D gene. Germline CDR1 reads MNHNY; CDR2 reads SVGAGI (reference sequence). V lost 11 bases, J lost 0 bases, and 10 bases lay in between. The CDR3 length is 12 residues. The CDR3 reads CASRPVNTEAFF. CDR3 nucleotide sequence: TGTGCCTCCCGGCCCGTGAACACTGAAGCTTTCTTT.

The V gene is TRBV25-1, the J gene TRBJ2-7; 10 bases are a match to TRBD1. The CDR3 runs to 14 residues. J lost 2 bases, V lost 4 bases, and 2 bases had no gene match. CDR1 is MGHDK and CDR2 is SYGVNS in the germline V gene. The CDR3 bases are TGTGCCAGCAGTGCCGGACAGGGGGCCTACGAGCAGTACTTC. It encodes CASSAGQGAYEQYF.

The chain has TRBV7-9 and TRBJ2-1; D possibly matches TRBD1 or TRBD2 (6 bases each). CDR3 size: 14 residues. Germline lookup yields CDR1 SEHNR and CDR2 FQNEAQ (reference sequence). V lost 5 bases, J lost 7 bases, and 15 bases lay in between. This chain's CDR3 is CASSLGGLQNEQFF. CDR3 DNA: TGTGCCAGCAGCCTAGGGGGACTGCAAAATGAGCAGTTCTTC. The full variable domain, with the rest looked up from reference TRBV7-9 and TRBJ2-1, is DTGVSQNPRHKITKRGQNVTFRCDPISEHNRLYWYRQTLGQGPEFLTYFQNEAQLEKSRLLSDRFSAERPKGSFSTLEIQRTEQGDSAMYLCASSLGGLQNEQFFGPGTRLTVL.

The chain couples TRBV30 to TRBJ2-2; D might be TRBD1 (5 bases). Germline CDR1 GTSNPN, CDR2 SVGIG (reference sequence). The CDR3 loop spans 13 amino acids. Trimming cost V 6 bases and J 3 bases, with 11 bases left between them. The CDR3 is CACQTEDTGELFF. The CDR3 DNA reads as TGTGCCTGTCAGACAGAAGACACCGGGGAGCTGTTTTTT.

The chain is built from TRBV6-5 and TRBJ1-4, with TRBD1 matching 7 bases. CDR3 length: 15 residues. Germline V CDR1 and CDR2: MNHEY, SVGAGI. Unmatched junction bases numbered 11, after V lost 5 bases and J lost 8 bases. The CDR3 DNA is TGTGCCAGCAGTGCGGCGGGCTCAGGGGGGGAAAAACTGTTTTTT. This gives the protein CASSAAGSGGEKLFF.

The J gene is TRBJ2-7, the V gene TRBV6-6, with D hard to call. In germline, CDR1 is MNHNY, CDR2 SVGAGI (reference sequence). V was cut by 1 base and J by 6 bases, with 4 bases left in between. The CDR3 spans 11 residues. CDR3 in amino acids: CASSYWGEQYF. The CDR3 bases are TGTGCCAGCAGTTACTGGGGCGAGCAGTACTTC.

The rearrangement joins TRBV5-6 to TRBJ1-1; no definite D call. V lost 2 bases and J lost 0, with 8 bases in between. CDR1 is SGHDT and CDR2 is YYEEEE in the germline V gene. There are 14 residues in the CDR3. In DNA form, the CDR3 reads TGTGCCAGCAGCTTCCCGGTCATGAACACTGAAGCTTTCTTT. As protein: CASSFPVMNTEAFF.

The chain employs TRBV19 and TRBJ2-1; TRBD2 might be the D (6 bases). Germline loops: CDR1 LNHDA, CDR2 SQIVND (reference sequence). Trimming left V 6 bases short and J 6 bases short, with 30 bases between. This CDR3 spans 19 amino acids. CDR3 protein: CASRNFWAPRGINTNEQFF. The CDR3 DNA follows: TGTGCCAGTAGGAACTTTTGGGCCCCGCGCGGGATAAATACCAATGAGCAGTTCTTC. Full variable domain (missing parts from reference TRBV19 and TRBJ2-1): DGGITQSPKYLFRKEGQNVTLSCEQNLNHDAMYWYRQDPGQGLRLIYYSQIVNDFQKGDIAEGYSVSREKKESFPLTVTSAQKNPTAFYLCASRNFWAPRGINTNEQFFGPGTRLTVL.

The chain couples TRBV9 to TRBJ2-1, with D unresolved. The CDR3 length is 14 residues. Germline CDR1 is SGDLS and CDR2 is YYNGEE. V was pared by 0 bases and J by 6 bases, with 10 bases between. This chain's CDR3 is CASSVGGSPNEQFF. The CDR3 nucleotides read TGTGCCAGCAGCGTAGGAGGTAGCCCCAATGAGCAGTTCTTC.